This T cell receptor (beta chain) was identified during a study of cytotoxic CD8 clonotypes in ibrutinib-treated CLL. As for the study in general: Researchers reported over 9 relapsed/refractory and about 15 treatment-naive patients, under 18 of them IGHV unmutated. Among responders, around 24 were partial and 2 complete; after median about 72 months, about 15 stayed remitted and around twelve progressed. Regarding the study as a whole: Clonality went up at ibrutinib response and then declined back toward baseline at progression. Shared public clonotypes were rare, and on treatment they either got smaller or stayed the same.

Here immunoSEQ multiplex PCR was the method, and the copy in TCRdb shows in-frame clones only, minus some. The sample carries 60,000 to 75,000 clones, 90% recorded once. With respect to this clone: Its matching antigen is unknown.

The specimen was PBMCs, collected after 12 months of ibrutinib treatment. This receptor was identified in a human donor with chronic lymphocytic leukemia.

CDR3 loop: CASSLFPVTDTQYF. CDR3 nucleotide sequence: TGTGCCAGCAGCTTATTCCCGGTCACAGATACGCAGTATTTT. The chain has TRBV7-3 and TRBJ2-3; D call uncertain. The CDR3 is 14 residues long. Per the germline V gene, CDR1 is SGHTA and CDR2 is FQGTGA. V was cut by 2 bases and J by 2 bases, with 8 bases left in between.